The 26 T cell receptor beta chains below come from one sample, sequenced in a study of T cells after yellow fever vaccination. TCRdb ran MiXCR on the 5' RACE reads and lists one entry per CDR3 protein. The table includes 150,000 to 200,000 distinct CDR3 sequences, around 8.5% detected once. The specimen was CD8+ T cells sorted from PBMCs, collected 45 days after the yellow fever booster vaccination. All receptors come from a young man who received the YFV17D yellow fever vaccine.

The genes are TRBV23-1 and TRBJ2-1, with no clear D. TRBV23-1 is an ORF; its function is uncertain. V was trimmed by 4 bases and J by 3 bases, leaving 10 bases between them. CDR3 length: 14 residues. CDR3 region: CASSPTYLYNEQFF. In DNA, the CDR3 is TGCGCCAGCAGTCCGACTTACCTCTACAATGAGCAGTTCTTC.

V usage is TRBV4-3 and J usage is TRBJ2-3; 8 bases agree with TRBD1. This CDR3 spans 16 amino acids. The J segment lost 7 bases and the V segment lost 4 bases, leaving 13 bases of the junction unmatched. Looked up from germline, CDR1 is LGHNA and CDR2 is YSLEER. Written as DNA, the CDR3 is TGCGCCAGCAGCCCGACCCTAGGACAGGGTTGGTATACGCAGTATTTT. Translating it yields CASSPTLGQGWYTQYF.

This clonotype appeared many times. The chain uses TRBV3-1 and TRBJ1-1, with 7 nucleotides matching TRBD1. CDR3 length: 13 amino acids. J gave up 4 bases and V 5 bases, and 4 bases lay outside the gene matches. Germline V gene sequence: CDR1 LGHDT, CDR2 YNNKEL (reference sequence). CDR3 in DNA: TGTGCCAGCAGCTTGCAGGGGGGCACTGAAGCTTTCTTT. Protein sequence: CASSLQGGTEAFF.

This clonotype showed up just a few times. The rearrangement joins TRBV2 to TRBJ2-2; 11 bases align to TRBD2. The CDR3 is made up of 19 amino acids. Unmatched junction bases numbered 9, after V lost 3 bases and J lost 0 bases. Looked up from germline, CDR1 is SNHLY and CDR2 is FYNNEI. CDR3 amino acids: CASSDVSGGALANTGELFF. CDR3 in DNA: TGTGCCAGCAGTGACGTTAGCGGGGGGGCCCTAGCGAACACCGGGGAGCTGTTTTTT.

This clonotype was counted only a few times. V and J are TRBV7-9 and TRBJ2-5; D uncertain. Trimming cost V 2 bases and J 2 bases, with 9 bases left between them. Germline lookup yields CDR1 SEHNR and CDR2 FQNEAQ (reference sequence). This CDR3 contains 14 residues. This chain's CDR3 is CASSLLKMQETQYF. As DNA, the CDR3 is TGTGCCAGCAGCTTATTGAAGATGCAAGAGACCCAGTACTTC.

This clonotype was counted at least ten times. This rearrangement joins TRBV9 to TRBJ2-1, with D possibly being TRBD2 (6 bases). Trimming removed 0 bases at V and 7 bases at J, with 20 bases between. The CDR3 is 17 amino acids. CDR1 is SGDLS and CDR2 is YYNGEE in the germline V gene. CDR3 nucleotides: TGTGCCAGCAGCGTAGGAAGGTCGGGGGTCACTCGGAATGAGCAGTTCTTC. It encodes CASSVGRSGVTRNEQFF.

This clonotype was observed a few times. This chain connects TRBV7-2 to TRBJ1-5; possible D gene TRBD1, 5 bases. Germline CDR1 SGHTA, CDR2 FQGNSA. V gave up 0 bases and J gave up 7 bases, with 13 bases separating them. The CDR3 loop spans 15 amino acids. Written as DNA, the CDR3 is TGTGCCAGCAGCTTAGCAACGGGGGTTGGCCAGCCCCAGCATTTT. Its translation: CASSLATGVGQPQHF.

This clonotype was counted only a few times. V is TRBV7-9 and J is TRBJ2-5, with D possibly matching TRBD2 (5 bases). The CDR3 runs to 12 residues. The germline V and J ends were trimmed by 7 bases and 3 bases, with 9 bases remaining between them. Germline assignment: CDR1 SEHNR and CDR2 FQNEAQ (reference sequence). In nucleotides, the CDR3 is TGTGCCAGCACCGGGGTGGAAGAGACCCAGTACTTC. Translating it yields CASTGVEETQYF.

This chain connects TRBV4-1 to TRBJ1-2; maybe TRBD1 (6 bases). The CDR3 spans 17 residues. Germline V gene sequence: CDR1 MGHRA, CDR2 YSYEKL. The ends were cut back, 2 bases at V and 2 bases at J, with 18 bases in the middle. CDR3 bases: TGCGCCAGCAGCCAAACCCTGCAGGGGCCGCGAAACTATGGCTACACCTTC. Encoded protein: CASSQTLQGPRNYGYTF.

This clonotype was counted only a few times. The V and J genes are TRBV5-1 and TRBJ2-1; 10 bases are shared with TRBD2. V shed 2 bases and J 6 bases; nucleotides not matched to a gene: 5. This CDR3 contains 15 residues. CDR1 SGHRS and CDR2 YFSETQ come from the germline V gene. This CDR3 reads CASSLKRGGPNEQFF. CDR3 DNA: TGCGCCAGCAGCTTAAAGCGGGGGGGCCCCAATGAGCAGTTCTTC.

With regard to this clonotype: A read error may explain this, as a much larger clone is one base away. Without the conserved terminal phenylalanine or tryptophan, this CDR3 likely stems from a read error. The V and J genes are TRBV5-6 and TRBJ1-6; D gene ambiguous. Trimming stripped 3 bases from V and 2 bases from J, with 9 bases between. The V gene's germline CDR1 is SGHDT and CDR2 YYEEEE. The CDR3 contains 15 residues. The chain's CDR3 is CASSWGTPYNSPLHI. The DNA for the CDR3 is TGTGCCAGCAGCTGGGGAACCCCCTATAATTCACCCCTCCACATT.

The CDR3 loop is CASSDPATESYEQYV. DNA of the CDR3: TGTGCCAGCAGCGATCCAGCCACAGAATCCTACGAGCAGTACGTC. The chain carries TRBV7-9 and TRBJ2-7, with D hard to call. V lost 5 bases and J 1 base, leaving 15 bases between the germline ends. Germline V gene sequence: CDR1 SEHNR, CDR2 FQNEAQ (reference sequence). The CDR3 totals 15 residues.

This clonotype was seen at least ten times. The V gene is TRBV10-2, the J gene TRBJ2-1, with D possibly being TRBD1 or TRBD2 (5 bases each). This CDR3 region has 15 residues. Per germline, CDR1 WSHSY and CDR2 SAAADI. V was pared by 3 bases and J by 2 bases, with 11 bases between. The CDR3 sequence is CASSDRDHTYNEQFF. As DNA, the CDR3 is TGCGCCAGCAGTGACCGGGACCATACCTACAATGAGCAGTTCTTC.

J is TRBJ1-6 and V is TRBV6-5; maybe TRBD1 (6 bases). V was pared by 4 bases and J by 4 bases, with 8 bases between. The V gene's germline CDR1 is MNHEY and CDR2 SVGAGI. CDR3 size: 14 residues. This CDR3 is CASSFTGYNSPLHF. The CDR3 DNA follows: TGTGCCAGCAGTTTCACAGGGTATAATTCACCCCTCCACTTT.

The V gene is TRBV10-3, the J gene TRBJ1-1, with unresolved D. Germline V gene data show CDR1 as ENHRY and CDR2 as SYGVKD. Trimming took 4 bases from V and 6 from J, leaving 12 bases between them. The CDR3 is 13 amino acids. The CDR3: CAISGPAGAEAFF. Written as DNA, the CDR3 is TGTGCCATCAGTGGACCGGCCGGGGCTGAAGCTTTCTTT.

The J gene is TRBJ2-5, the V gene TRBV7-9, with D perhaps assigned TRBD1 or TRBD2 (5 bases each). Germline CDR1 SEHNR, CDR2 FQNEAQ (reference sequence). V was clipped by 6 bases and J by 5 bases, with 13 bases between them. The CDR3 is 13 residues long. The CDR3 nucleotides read TGTGCCAGCAGGCTTGGGGGAGAGGAGACCCAGTACTTC. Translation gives CASRLGGEETQYF. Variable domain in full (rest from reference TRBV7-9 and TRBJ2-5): DTGVSQNPRHKITKRGQNVTFRCDPISEHNRLYWYRQTLGQGPEFLTYFQNEAQLEKSRLLSDRFSAERPKGSFSTLEIQRTEQGDSAMYLCASRLGGEETQYFGPGTRLLVL.

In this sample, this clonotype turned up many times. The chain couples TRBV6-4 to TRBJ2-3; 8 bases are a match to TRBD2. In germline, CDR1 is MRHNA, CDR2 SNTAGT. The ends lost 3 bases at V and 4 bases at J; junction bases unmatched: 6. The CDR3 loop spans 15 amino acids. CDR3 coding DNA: TGTGCCAGCAGTGAAACCGGGGGGGCCGCAGATACGCAGTATTTT. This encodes CASSETGGAADTQYF.

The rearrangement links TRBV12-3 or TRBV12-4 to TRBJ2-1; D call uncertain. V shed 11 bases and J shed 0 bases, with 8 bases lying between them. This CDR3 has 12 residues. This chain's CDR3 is CASRSSYNEQFF. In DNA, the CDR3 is TGTGCCTCGCGTAGCTCCTACAATGAGCAGTTCTTC.

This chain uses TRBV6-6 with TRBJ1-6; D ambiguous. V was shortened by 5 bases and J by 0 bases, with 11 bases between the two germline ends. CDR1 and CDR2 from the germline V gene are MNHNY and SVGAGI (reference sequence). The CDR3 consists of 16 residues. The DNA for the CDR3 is TGTGCCAGCAGTAAGAGGGTGAGCTCCTATAATTCACCCCTCCACTTT. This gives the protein CASSKRVSSYNSPLHF.

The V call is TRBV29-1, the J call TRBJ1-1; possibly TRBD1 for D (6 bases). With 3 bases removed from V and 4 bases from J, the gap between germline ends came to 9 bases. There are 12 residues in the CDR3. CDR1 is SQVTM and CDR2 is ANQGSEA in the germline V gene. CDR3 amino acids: CSVETGATEAFF. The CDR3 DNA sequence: TGCAGCGTTGAGACAGGAGCCACTGAAGCTTTCTTT.

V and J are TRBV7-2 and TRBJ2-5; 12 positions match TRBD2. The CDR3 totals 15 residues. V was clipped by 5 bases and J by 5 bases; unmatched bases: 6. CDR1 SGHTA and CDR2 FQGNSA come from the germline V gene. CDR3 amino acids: CASSGGTSGLETQYF. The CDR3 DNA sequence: TGTGCCAGCAGCGGAGGGACTAGCGGGTTGGAGACCCAGTACTTC. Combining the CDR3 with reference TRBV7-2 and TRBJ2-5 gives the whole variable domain GAGVSQSPSNKVTEKGKDVELRCDPISGHTALYWYRQSLGQGLEFLIYFQGNSAPDKSGLPSDRFSAERTGGSVSTLTIQRTQQEDSAVYLCASSGGTSGLETQYFGPGTRLLVL.

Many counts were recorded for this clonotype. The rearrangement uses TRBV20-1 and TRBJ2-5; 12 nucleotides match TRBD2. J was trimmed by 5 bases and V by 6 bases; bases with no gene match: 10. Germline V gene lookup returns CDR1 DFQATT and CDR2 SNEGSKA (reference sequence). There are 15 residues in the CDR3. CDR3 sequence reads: CSAPSDGLAGETQYF. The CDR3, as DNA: TGCAGTGCCCCCTCCGACGGACTAGCGGGGGAGACCCAGTACTTC.

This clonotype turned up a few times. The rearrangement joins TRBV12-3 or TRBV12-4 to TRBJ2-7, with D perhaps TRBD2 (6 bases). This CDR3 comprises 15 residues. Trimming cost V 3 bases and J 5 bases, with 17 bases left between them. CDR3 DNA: TGTGCCAGCAGTTTTTCGAGGGACTCTAGGAACGAGCAGTACTTC. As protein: CASSFSRDSRNEQYF.

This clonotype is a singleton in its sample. The CDR3 nucleotides are TGCAGCGTTGATACGGTGCTGACCTCCACTGAAGCTTTCTTT. The encoded protein is CSVDTVLTSTEAFF. The chain links TRBV29-1 to TRBJ1-1, with unresolved D. Germline loops: CDR1 SQVTM, CDR2 ANQGSEA. The CDR3 contains 14 residues. V lost 3 bases to trimming and J lost 4 bases, with 15 bases between them.

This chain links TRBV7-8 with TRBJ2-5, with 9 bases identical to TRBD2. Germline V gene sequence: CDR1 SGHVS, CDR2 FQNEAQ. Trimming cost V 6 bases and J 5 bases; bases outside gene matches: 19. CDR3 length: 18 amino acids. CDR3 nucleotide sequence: TGTGCCAGCAGTCCTACCTCCCCGGCTAGCGGGGCTAGCGAGACCCAGTACTTC. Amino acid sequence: CASSPTSPASGASETQYF.

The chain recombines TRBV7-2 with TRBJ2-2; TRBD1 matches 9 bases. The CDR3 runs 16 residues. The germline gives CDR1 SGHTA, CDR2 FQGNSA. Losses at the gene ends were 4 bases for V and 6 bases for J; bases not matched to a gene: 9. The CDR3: CASSSPGQGTPGELFF. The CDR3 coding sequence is TGTGCCAGCAGCTCCCCCGGACAGGGGACACCCGGGGAGCTGTTTTTT.